The 20 T cell receptor beta chains listed next were all sequenced from one sample in a study of T cells in Graves' hyperthyroidism and ophthalmopathy. Using RNA transcripts as the source, TCR beta CDR3 regions were amplified. The TCR CDR3 was amplified in a first-round RT-PCR using the HTBI primer set. TCRdb re-analysed the multiplex PCR reads in MiXCR, keeping a single row per CDR3 protein. This sample has fewer than 650,000 distinct CDR3 sequences; over 12% occur once, and the top ten carry around 4.1%. Sequencing was performed on blood. The source of these receptors is a woman aged 40 to 55 with Graves' ophthalmopathy.

This clonotype appeared a few times. An end of the junction does not agree with germline; a read error may underlie this. The rearrangement links TRBV28 to TRBJ2-2; 8 bases match TRBD1. Germline V gives CDR1 MDHEN, CDR2 SYDVKM. The CDR3 contains 15 residues. Here the CDR3 DNA reads TGTGCCAGCAGCCCGGGACAGGCGAACGCCGGGGAGCTGTTTTTT. Its protein product is CASSPGQANAGELFF.

This clonotype has more than one count but fewer than ten. The V gene is TRBV12-3 or TRBV12-4, the J gene TRBJ1-5; maybe TRBD1 (5 bases). V was shortened by 5 bases and J by 5 bases, with 13 bases between the two germline ends. This CDR3 is built from 14 residues. The CDR3 loop is CASSQAGAHQPQHF. The CDR3 region has the DNA TGTGCCAGCAGTCAAGCCGGGGCCCATCAGCCCCAGCATTTT.

This clonotype was detected ten times or more. The chain uses TRBV6-5 and TRBJ1-1; the match to TRBD1 covers 9 bases. The germline gives CDR1 MNHEY, CDR2 SVGAGI. Unmatched junction bases numbered 10, after V lost 4 bases and J lost 7 bases. The CDR3 has 15 residues. The CDR3 loop is CASSFTRRDRVEAFF. CDR3 DNA: TGTGCCAGCAGTTTCACTCGAAGGGACAGGGTTGAAGCTTTCTTT.

This clonotype was observed a single time. The rearrangement joins TRBV28 to TRBJ2-2, with D perhaps TRBD2 (5 bases). The CDR3 has 13 residues. Per germline, CDR1 MDHEN and CDR2 SYDVKM. DNA of the CDR3: TGTGCTAGTGAGGGTGTGAACACCGGGGAGCTGTTTTTT. The encoded protein is CASEGVNTGELFF.

The chain carries TRBV3-1 and TRBJ1-4; weak D call: TRBD1 (6 bases). V was clipped by 4 bases and J by 8 bases, with 17 bases between them. CDR3 length: 15 amino acids. Per germline, CDR1 LGHDT and CDR2 YNNKEL (reference sequence). The chain's CDR3 is CASSPSTGSGEKLFF. Written as DNA, the CDR3 is TGTGCCAGCAGCCCGTCGACAGGATCTGGCGAAAAACTGTTTTTT. Complete variable domain (other parts from reference TRBV3-1 and TRBJ1-4): DTAVSQTPKYLVTQMGNDKSIKCEQNLGHDTMYWYKQDSKKFLKIMFSYNNKELIINETVPNRFSPKSPDKAHLNLHINSLELGDSAVYFCASSPSTGSGEKLFFGSGTQLSVL.

There are many counts of this clonotype. The rearrangement links TRBV2 to TRBJ1-2, with D tentatively TRBD1 (6 bases). V gave up 5 bases and J gave up 4 bases, with 17 bases separating them. CDR3 length: 15 amino acids. Per the germline V gene, CDR1 is SNHLY and CDR2 is FYNNEI. CDR3 sequence reads: CASSPRDTSSYGYTF. The CDR3 DNA is TGTGCCAGCAGTCCTCGGGACACCTCTTCCTATGGCTACACCTTC. The whole variable domain, remainder taken from reference TRBV2 and TRBJ1-2, is EPEVTQTPSHQVTQMGQEVILRCVPISNHLYFYWYRQILGQKVEFLVSFYNNEISEKSEIFDDQFSVERPDGSNFTLKIRSTKLEDSAMYFCASSPRDTSSYGYTFGSGTRLTVV.

This rearrangement joins TRBV6-1 to TRBJ2-5; D uncertain. Trimming removed 2 bases at V and 2 bases at J, with 6 bases between. Per germline, CDR1 MNHNS and CDR2 SASEGT. The CDR3 has 13 amino acids. CDR3: CASSERWQETQYF. In nucleotides, the CDR3 is TGTGCCAGCAGTGAACGGTGGCAAGAGACCCAGTACTTC.

This clonotype occurred many times. The rearrangement uses TRBV28 and TRBJ2-5; 8 positions match TRBD2. The CDR3 has 17 amino acids. Germline V gene sequence: CDR1 MDHEN, CDR2 SYDVKM. V dropped 6 bases and J dropped 5; count of bases not matched to a gene: 17. CDR3 residues: CASRPSGSDVWGETQYF. The CDR3 bases are TGTGCCAGCAGGCCCAGCGGGAGTGATGTATGGGGGGAGACCCAGTACTTC.

This clonotype was detected ten times or more. The chain recombines TRBV14 with TRBJ2-2; TRBD2 agrees at 11 bases. The CDR3 is made up of 19 amino acids. Looked up from germline, CDR1 is SGHDN and CDR2 is FVKESK. V shed 2 bases and J 3 bases; nucleotides not matched to a gene: 11. CDR3 bases: TGTGCCAGCAGCCAAAGATCCCTGGGACTAGCGGACTACACCGGGGAGCTGTTTTTT. It encodes CASSQRSLGLADYTGELFF.

Ten or more counts support this clonotype. The chain joins TRBV5-5 to TRBJ2-7, with D perhaps given as TRBD1 or TRBD2 (5 bases each). V was clipped by 5 bases and J by 3 bases, with 18 bases between them. The germline V gene encodes CDR1 SGHKS and CDR2 YYEKEE (reference sequence). The CDR3 is made up of 15 amino acids. CDR3 sequence: CASSEGPHASYEQYF. The DNA of the CDR3 is TGTGCCAGCAGTGAGGGACCACACGCTAGCTACGAGCAGTACTTC.

This clonotype was counted at least ten times. J is TRBJ1-5 and V is TRBV12-3 or TRBV12-4; tentatively, D is TRBD1 (5 bases). V was cut by 1 base and J by 0 bases, with 13 bases left in between. This CDR3 spans 17 amino acids. The CDR3 DNA reads as TGTGCCAGCAGTTTAGTCGGCGGGGGATATAGCAATCAGCCCCAGCATTTT. Translation: CASSLVGGGYSNQPQHF.

This clonotype was counted ten times or more. V is TRBV6-5 and J is TRBJ1-2; perhaps TRBD1 as D (5 bases). This CDR3 contains 15 residues. The V gene lost 2 bases and the J gene lost 1 base, with 11 bases spanning the gap. Germline V gene data show CDR1 as MNHEY and CDR2 as SVGAGI. CDR3 region: CASSYGAGGNYGYTF. As DNA, the CDR3 is TGTGCCAGCAGTTACGGGGCGGGTGGTAACTATGGCTACACCTTC.

This clonotype was found many times. V gene TRBV7-9 combines with J gene TRBJ2-2; D is undetermined. The germline V gene encodes CDR1 SEHNR and CDR2 FQNEAQ (reference sequence). The germline V and J ends were trimmed by 5 bases and 1 base, with 5 bases remaining between them. The CDR3 covers 13 residues. CDR3 nucleotides: TGTGCCAGCAGCCATCAGAACACCGGGGAGCTGTTTTTT. This codes for CASSHQNTGELFF.

This clonotype was recorded only once. The chain uses TRBV19 and TRBJ2-5; perhaps TRBD1 as D (6 bases). This CDR3 has 14 residues. The V gene's germline CDR1 is LNHDA and CDR2 SQIVND (reference sequence). V lost 5 bases to trimming and J lost 6 bases, with 16 bases between them. The DNA for the CDR3 is TGTGCCAGTAGTCGGTCAGGGGATGTCAAGACCCAGTACTTC. Translation: CASSRSGDVKTQYF.

In this sample, this clonotype turned up a few times. The junction departs from germline at one end; a sequencing error may be responsible. The chain has TRBV12-5 and TRBJ1-2; D uncertain. Germline V gene data show CDR1 as LGHNT and CDR2 as FRNRAP. The CDR3 extends over 11 amino acids. This chain's CDR3 is CASGLGWTVRF. The DNA of the CDR3 is TGTGCTAGTGGTTTGGGGTGGACTGTGCGCTTC.

This clonotype was seen just once. The rearrangement links TRBV5-1 to TRBJ2-7; D is possibly TRBD1 (7 bases). The CDR3 runs 16 residues. Trimming stripped 2 bases from V and 5 bases from J, with 20 bases between. In germline, CDR1 is SGHRS, CDR2 YFSETQ. As DNA, the CDR3 is TGCGCCAGCAGCTTCATGGGGGGACAGTTCGGGAACGAGCAGTACTTC. This encodes CASSFMGGQFGNEQYF.

J is TRBJ2-2 and V is TRBV28; TRBD1 or TRBD2 may be the D gene (7 bases each). Trimming shortened V by 5 bases and J by 7 bases, and 17 bases separated the two germline ends. The CDR3 sequence is 15 residues long. The germline V gene has CDR1 MDHEN and CDR2 SYDVKM. CDR3 protein: CASSPRGGGVGELFF. In DNA, the CDR3 is TGTGCCAGCAGTCCCCGGGGAGGGGGCGTCGGGGAGCTGTTTTTT.

This clonotype was counted many times. The rearrangement links TRBV29-1 to TRBJ2-7; 10 bases are a match to TRBD2. The germline V gene has CDR1 SQVTM and CDR2 ANQGSEA. The CDR3 loop spans 12 amino acids. V was clipped by 6 bases and J by 2 bases; unmatched bases: 1. The CDR3 DNA follows: TGCAGCGTGACTAGCGGGCCCTACGAGCAGTACTTC. This sequence encodes CSVTSGPYEQYF.

This clonotype was picked up many times. The chain couples TRBV19 to TRBJ1-3; TRBD1 aligns across 7 bases. Trimming cost V 6 bases and J 0 bases; bases outside gene matches: 8. This CDR3 region has 16 residues. Germline CDR1 reads LNHDA; CDR2 reads SQIVND (reference sequence). DNA for the CDR3: TGTGCCAGTAGCTTAGGGACAGCCGGCTCTGGAAACACCATATATTTT. Its protein product is CASSLGTAGSGNTIYF.

CDR3 nucleotide sequence: TGTGCCAGCAGTGGCCCGACAGGGGGCTTTCAGCCCCAGCATTTT. Its protein is CASSGPTGGFQPQHF. V gene TRBV6-1 combines with J gene TRBJ1-5; the match to TRBD1 covers 10 bases. The ends lost 4 bases at V and 6 bases at J; junction bases unmatched: 6. The CDR3 is made up of 15 amino acids. Germline V gives CDR1 MNHNS, CDR2 SASEGT.